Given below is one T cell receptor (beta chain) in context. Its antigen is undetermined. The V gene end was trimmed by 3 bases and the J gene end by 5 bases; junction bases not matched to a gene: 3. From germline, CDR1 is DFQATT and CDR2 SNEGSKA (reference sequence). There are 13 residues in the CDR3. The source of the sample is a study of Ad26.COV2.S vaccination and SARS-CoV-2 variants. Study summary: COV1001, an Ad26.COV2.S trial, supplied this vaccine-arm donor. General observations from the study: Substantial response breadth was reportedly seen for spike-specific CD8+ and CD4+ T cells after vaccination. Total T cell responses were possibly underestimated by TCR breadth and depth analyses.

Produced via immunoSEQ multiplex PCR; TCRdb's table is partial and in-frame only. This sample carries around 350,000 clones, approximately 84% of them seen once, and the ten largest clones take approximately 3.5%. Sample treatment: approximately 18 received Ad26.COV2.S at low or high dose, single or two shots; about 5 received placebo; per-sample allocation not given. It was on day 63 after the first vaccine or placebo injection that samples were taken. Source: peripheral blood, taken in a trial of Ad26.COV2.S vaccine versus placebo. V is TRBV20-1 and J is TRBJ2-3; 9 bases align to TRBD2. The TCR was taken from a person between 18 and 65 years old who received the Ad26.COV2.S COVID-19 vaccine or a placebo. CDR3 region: CSASLAGVDTQYF. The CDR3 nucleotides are TGCAGTGCTAGTTTAGCGGGAGTAGATACGCAGTATTTT.